This TCR beta chain derives from a study of blood T cell repertoires in COVID-19. TCRdb's table, derived via immunoSEQ multiplex PCR, lists solely in-frame clones and lacks some. The table records under 75,000 clones, roughly 77% of them present only once. Trimming removed 2 bases at V and 0 bases at J, with 16 bases between. The germline V gene encodes CDR1 SGDLS and CDR2 YYNGEE. CDR3 length: 17 amino acids. This clone has just a few counts. This clonotype was obtained from a man older than 75 with acute or convalescent COVID-19. The chain couples TRBV9 to TRBJ2-3; no firm D call. The source material was peripheral blood. The CDR3 here is CASSVENLYTSTDTQYF. CDR3 in DNA: TGTGCCAGCAGCGTGGAGAACCTGTACACTAGCACAGATACGCAGTATTTT.